This entry lists 26 T cell receptor beta chains sequenced from one sample in a study of OX40 agonist ivuxolimab in advanced cancers. The repertoire was sequenced with immunoSEQ multiplex PCR; TCRdb's copy has only in-frame clones and lacks some. The data show about 82,000 clones, around 92% seen once. The starting material was CD4+ or CD8+ T cells sorted from blood, obtained in a trial of the OX40 agonist ivuxolimab. The receptors were sampled from an adult with an advanced solid tumor such as melanoma, head and neck, liver or kidney cancer.

This chain links TRBV27 with TRBJ2-1; 8 bases map to TRBD2. V lost 2 bases and J lost 2; bases outside the gene matches: 8. Per germline, CDR1 MNHEY and CDR2 SMNVEV (reference sequence). This CDR3 contains 17 residues. CDR3 protein: CASSLLSGLGPYNEQFF. The CDR3, as DNA: TGTGCCAGCAGTTTACTCTCGGGACTAGGTCCCTACAATGAGCAGTTCTTC.

This clone came up once. The V call is TRBV7-9, the J call TRBJ2-7; 7 bases map to TRBD2. The germline CDR1 and CDR2 sequences are SEHNR and FQNEAQ (reference sequence). This CDR3 comprises 15 residues. J was trimmed by 5 bases and V by 1 base; bases with no gene match: 8. Here the CDR3 DNA reads TGTGCCAGCAGCTTAGATGGGGGACTACCCGACGAGCAGTACTTC. Its protein is CASSLDGGLPDEQYF.

The chain has TRBV6-5 and TRBJ2-7; D is undetermined. V was cut by 0 bases and J by 5 bases, with 2 bases left in between. In germline, CDR1 is MNHEY, CDR2 SVGAGI. CDR3 length: 11 residues. DNA of the CDR3: TGTGCCAGCAGTTACTCTGACGAGCAGTACTTC. Its translation is CASSYSDEQYF.

The V call is TRBV27, the J call TRBJ1-1; D might be TRBD1 (5 bases). The germline V gene encodes CDR1 MNHEY and CDR2 SMNVEV (reference sequence). V was trimmed by 4 bases and J by 5 bases, leaving 11 bases between them. This CDR3 region has 13 residues. The CDR3 reads CASSSRGGTEAFF. The CDR3 DNA reads as TGTGCCAGCAGTTCACGGGGGGGAACTGAAGCTTTCTTT.

This sequence joins TRBV5-4 and TRBJ2-1; 14 bases map to TRBD2. Unmatched junction bases numbered 4, after V lost 5 bases and J lost 0 bases. The CDR3 is made up of 17 amino acids. The germline V gene encodes CDR1 SGHNT and CDR2 YYREEE (reference sequence). The CDR3, as DNA: TGTGCCAGCAGTTGGACTAGCGGGGGGAGCTCCTACAATGAGCAGTTCTTC. This translates into CASSWTSGGSSYNEQFF.

The gene calls are TRBV13 and TRBJ1-2, with a weak D call TRBD1 (5 bases). V was cut by 1 base and J by 3 bases, with 12 bases left in between. Germline lookup yields CDR1 PRHDT and CDR2 FYEKMQ (reference sequence). The CDR3 extends over 15 amino acids. CDR3 loop: CASSLELGPDYGYTF. CDR3 nucleotides: TGTGCCAGCAGCTTAGAGCTGGGGCCAGACTATGGCTACACCTTC.

In DNA form, the CDR3 reads TGCGCCAGCAGAATACTAGAGCAGCCTCGAGATACGCAGTATTTT. It is translated as CASRILEQPRDTQYF. The rearrangement joins TRBV5-1 to TRBJ2-3; D perhaps matches TRBD2 (5 bases). This CDR3 has 15 amino acids. Per the germline V gene, CDR1 is SGHRS and CDR2 is YFSETQ. V was trimmed by 5 bases and J by 5 bases, leaving 18 bases between them.

This chain links TRBV27 with TRBJ2-7; D may be TRBD1 or TRBD2 (5 bases each). In germline, CDR1 is MNHEY, CDR2 SMNVEV (reference sequence). The CDR3 is made up of 16 amino acids. The V gene lost 7 bases and the J gene lost 1 base, with 20 bases spanning the gap. The CDR3 nucleotides are TGTGCCAGCAACGCAATAGAGGGACCGAAGTCCTACGAGCAGTACTTC. This translates into CASNAIEGPKSYEQYF.

This sequence joins TRBV19 and TRBJ2-2, with TRBD2 identical over 8 bases. V gave up 4 bases and J gave up 4 bases; unmatched junction bases: 8. The CDR3 has 16 amino acids. The germline V gene has CDR1 LNHDA and CDR2 SQIVND (reference sequence). CDR3 coding DNA: TGTGCCAGTAGTAACGTCCTTCGGGGGGGCACCGGGGAGCTGTTTTTT. It is translated as CASSNVLRGGTGELFF.

This chain uses TRBV28 with TRBJ1-2, with a possible D match to TRBD1 (6 bases). V lost 3 bases to trimming and J lost 8 bases, with 7 bases between them. Looked up from germline, CDR1 is MDHEN and CDR2 is SYDVKM. CDR3 size: 11 residues. This chain's CDR3 is CASSFGGGYTF. CDR3 bases: TGTGCCAGCAGTTTTGGGGGCGGCTACACCTTC.

V is TRBV5-6 and J is TRBJ2-1; no definite D call. CDR1 and CDR2 (germline): SGHDT, YYEEEE. The CDR3 contains 12 residues. Trimming removed 0 bases from V and 2 bases from J, with 0 bases in between. The CDR3 loop is CASSLAYNEQFF. In nucleotides, the CDR3 is TGTGCCAGCAGCTTGGCCTACAATGAGCAGTTCTTC. Filled out from reference TRBV5-6 and TRBJ2-1, the complete variable domain reads DAGVTQSPTHLIKTRGQQVTLRCSPKSGHDTVSWYQQALGQGPQFIFQYYEEEERQRGNFPDRFSGHQFPNYSSELNVNALLLGDSALYLCASSLAYNEQFFGPGTRLTVL.

The CDR3 bases are TGTGCCAGCAGCGTAGAGACAGCTGGGGCCAACGTCCTGACTTTC. Its translation: CASSVETAGANVLTF. The gene calls are TRBV9 and TRBJ2-6; the D gene is possibly TRBD1 (5 bases). The CDR3 runs 15 residues. Germline loops: CDR1 SGDLS, CDR2 YYNGEE. V lost 0 bases, J lost 2 bases, and 6 bases lay in between. Complete variable domain (other parts from reference TRBV9 and TRBJ2-6): DSGVTQTPKHLITATGQRVTLRCSPRSGDLSVYWYQQSLDQGLQFLIQYYNGEERAKGNILERFSAQQFPDLHSELNLSSLELGDSALYFCASSVETAGANVLTFGAGSRLTVL.

The chain uses TRBV15 and TRBJ2-3, with D perhaps matching TRBD1 or TRBD2 (5 bases each). Trimming cost V 3 bases and J 6 bases, with 10 bases left between them. The CDR3 is 13 residues long. Germline values: CDR1 LNHNV, CDR2 YYDKDF (reference sequence). The CDR3 is CATSRGWGDTQYF. As DNA, the CDR3 is TGTGCCACCAGCAGGGGGTGGGGGGATACGCAGTATTTT.

The V and J genes are TRBV7-8 and TRBJ2-7; 13 bases are a match to TRBD2. The V gene end was trimmed by 6 bases and the J gene end by 4 bases; junction bases not matched to a gene: 6. The CDR3 contains 15 residues. Germline CDR1 SGHVS, CDR2 FQNEAQ. The CDR3 DNA sequence: TGTGCCAGCAGGTCACCGACTAGCGGGGGGTACGAGCAGTACTTC. Translation gives CASRSPTSGGYEQYF.

The chain is built from TRBV2 and TRBJ2-2; 9 bases fit TRBD1. Germline V gives CDR1 SNHLY, CDR2 FYNNEI. Trimming removed 10 bases from V and 0 bases from J; junction bases left unmatched: 15. This CDR3 spans 18 amino acids. CDR3 DNA: TGTGCCACGCTGATGACCGGGACAGGGTACTCGAACACCGGGGAGCTGTTTTTT. It is translated as CATLMTGTGYSNTGELFF.

V gene TRBV4-3 combines with J gene TRBJ1-2, with TRBD1 matching over 7 bases. The V and J ends lost 4 bases and 3 bases, in that order; junction bases with no gene match: 5. The CDR3 is 14 residues long. Per the germline V gene, CDR1 is LGHNA and CDR2 is YSLEER. The CDR3 DNA is TGCGCCAGCAGCCCGGGGACAGTGGACTATGGCTACACCTTC. This gives the protein CASSPGTVDYGYTF.

The chain employs TRBV12-5 and TRBJ2-3; tentatively, D is TRBD1 (5 bases). V was cut by 7 bases and J by 4 bases, with 12 bases left in between. Germline CDR1 reads LGHNT; CDR2 reads FRNRAP. This CDR3 comprises 13 residues. CDR3 residues: CASVPPGPDTQYF. In DNA form, the CDR3 reads TGTGCTAGTGTTCCTCCAGGGCCAGATACGCAGTATTTT.

This chain links TRBV2 with TRBJ2-1; TRBD2 matches 10 bases. The CDR3 covers 16 residues. The trim removed 2 bases at V and 1 base at J, leaving 2 bases unmatched. In germline, CDR1 is SNHLY, CDR2 FYNNEI. CDR3 bases: TGTGCCAGCAGTGAAACTAGCGGGGCTTCCTACAATGAGCAGTTCTTC. It translates to CASSETSGASYNEQFF.

This rearrangement joins TRBV7-9 to TRBJ1-1; D not resolved. The germline V gene has CDR1 SEHNR and CDR2 FQNEAQ (reference sequence). V lost 5 bases, J lost 0 bases, and 22 bases lay in between. The CDR3 runs 18 residues. This chain's CDR3 is CASSPPPGQFPMNTEAFF. Written as DNA, the CDR3 is TGTGCCAGCAGCCCACCCCCCGGCCAGTTTCCCATGAACACTGAAGCTTTCTTT.

The chain recombines TRBV29-1 with TRBJ2-7; D tentatively fits TRBD1 or TRBD2 (5 bases each). Germline CDR1 reads SQVTM; CDR2 reads ANQGSEA. Trimming removed 5 bases at V and 2 bases at J, with 10 bases between. The CDR3 runs 12 residues. The CDR3 loop is CSVTGTAYEQYF. The CDR3 DNA follows: TGCAGCGTTACCGGGACGGCCTACGAGCAGTACTTC.

The genes are TRBV5-4 and TRBJ2-7; D gene uncertain. The CDR3 has 13 residues. Germline lookup yields CDR1 SGHNT and CDR2 YYREEE (reference sequence). V gave up 2 bases and J gave up 2 bases, with 8 bases separating them. Here the CDR3 DNA reads TGTGCCAGCAGCTTTGTGGGGACCTACGAGCAGTACTTC. Residues: CASSFVGTYEQYF.

The rearrangement joins TRBV7-9 to TRBJ1-4; D gene ambiguous. The germline V gene encodes CDR1 SEHNR and CDR2 FQNEAQ (reference sequence). The CDR3 loop spans 14 amino acids. V lost 5 bases, J lost 4 bases, and 11 bases lay in between. The CDR3 sequence: CASSDLTSNEKLFF. CDR3 sequence (DNA): TGTGCCAGCAGCGACCTGACAAGTAATGAAAAACTGTTTTTT. Together with reference TRBV7-9 and TRBJ1-4, the CDR3 gives the full variable domain: DTGVSQNPRHKITKRGQNVTFRCDPISEHNRLYWYRQTLGQGPEFLTYFQNEAQLEKSRLLSDRFSAERPKGSFSTLEIQRTEQGDSAMYLCASSDLTSNEKLFFGSGTQLSVL.

The CDR3 region has the DNA TGTGCCAGCAGTCTAGGGGGAAATGGCTACACCTTC. This codes for CASSLGGNGYTF. The gene calls are TRBV6-5 and TRBJ1-2; D might be TRBD1 (6 bases). This CDR3 spans 12 amino acids. CDR1 and CDR2 from the germline V gene are MNHEY and SVGAGI. V dropped 5 bases and J dropped 6 bases, with 10 bases sitting between them.

This clone was picked up one time. The rearrangement joins TRBV7-8 to TRBJ1-5; weak D call: TRBD1 (6 bases). Trimming removed 2 bases from V and 8 bases from J, with 22 bases in between. CDR1 and CDR2 (germline): SGHVS, FQNEAQ. The CDR3 is 17 amino acids. The CDR3 sequence is CASSLNWAGVISEPQHF. For the CDR3, the DNA is TGTGCCAGCAGCTTAAATTGGGCAGGGGTAATATCAGAGCCCCAGCATTTT.

The CDR3 is CASSRQGDSLVPDTQYF. The CDR3, as DNA: TGTGCCAGCAGCCGACAAGGGGACTCCCTCGTTCCCGATACGCAGTATTTT. The gene calls are TRBV4-2 and TRBJ2-3; maybe TRBD2 (6 bases). The CDR3 totals 17 residues. CDR1 and CDR2 (germline): LGHNA, YNFKEQ. The V and J ends lost 4 bases and 6 bases respectively, with 23 bases between them.

This clone has a single count. One end of the junction is discordant with germline, which a read error may explain. The CDR3, as DNA: TGTGACAGCAGTGAATCCGCAGGGGAACTTTACAATGAGCAGTTCTTC. It translates to CDSSESAGELYNEQFF. The chain carries TRBV6-1 and TRBJ2-1; TRBD1 is a possible D gene (6 bases). Germline values: CDR1 MNHNS, CDR2 SASEGT. The CDR3 is 16 amino acids.